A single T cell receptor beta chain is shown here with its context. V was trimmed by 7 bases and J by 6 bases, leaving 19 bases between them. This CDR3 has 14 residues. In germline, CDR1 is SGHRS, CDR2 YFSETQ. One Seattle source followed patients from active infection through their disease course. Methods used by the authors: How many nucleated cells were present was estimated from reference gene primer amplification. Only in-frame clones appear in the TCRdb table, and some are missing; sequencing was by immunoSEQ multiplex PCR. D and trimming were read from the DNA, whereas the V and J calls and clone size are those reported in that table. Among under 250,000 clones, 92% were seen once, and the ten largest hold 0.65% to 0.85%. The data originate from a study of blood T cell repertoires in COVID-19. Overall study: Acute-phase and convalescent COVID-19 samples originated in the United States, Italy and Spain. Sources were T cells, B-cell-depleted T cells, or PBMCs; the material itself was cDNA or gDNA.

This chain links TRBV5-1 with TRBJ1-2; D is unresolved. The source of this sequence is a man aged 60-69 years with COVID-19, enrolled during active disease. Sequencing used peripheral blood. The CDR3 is CASAPSGLENGYTF. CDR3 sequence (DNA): TGCGCCAGCGCCCCATCGGGGTTAGAGAATGGCTACACCTTC.